This TCR beta chain is drawn from a study of T cells in women clearing cervical HPV infection. Libraries were prepared by immunoSEQ multiplex PCR; TCRdb keeps only in-frame clonotypes and omits some of them. The sample features around 30,000 clones, with 2.5% to 3% in its top ten. For this clone: From the germline J gene comes the end of the CDR3, since the read stops 3 residues before it.

The CDR3 totals 20 residues. Per germline, CDR1 LNHDA and CDR2 SQIVND (reference sequence). The junction had 16 bases not matched to a gene; V was cut back by 3 bases and J by 3 bases. This TCR came from a woman aged 18 to 75 with a cervical HPV16 infection that either progressed to CIN3+ or cleared (not recorded which). The specimen sequenced was blood buffy coat. This sequence joins TRBV19 and TRBJ1-5, with 11 bases that match TRBD1. Here the CDR3 reads CASSIGAGQGGAGHNQPQHF. The CDR3 DNA, read in part, is TGTGCCAGTAGTATCGGCGCGGGACAGGGGGGCGCTGGGCACAATCAGCCC.